What follows are 27 T cell receptor beta chains derived from one specimen sequenced in a study of blood T cell repertoires in COVID-19 (dated by TCRdb to 2020 to 2022). Library generation was performed with the immunoSEQ multiplex PCR assay. Drawn from immuneACCESS, this table holds only the in-frame rearrangements with V and J called that TCRdb kept. Clones are partly lost; checked studies trace under half to an unresolved V gene and leave the rest unexplained. This sample has some 120,000 clones in its table, and more than 75% of those were observed once. The ten most abundant clones make up approximately 20% of the sample. The sequenced sample consisted of peripheral blood. Every receptor here comes from a woman in her forties or fifties who had recovered from COVID-19.

The chain combines TRBV11-3 with TRBJ2-3; D ambiguous. The CDR3 is made up of 17 amino acids. Germline loops: CDR1 SGHNT, CDR2 YENEEA. Trimming shortened V by 5 bases and J by 0 bases, and 18 bases separated the two germline ends. This chain's CDR3 is CASSLTRGPASTDTQYF. The CDR3 nucleotides are TGTGCCAGCAGCCTAACAAGAGGTCCCGCTAGCACAGATACGCAGTATTTT.

The chain links TRBV6-5 to TRBJ1-5; tentative D call: TRBD1 (5 bases). Germline-derived CDR1 and CDR2 are MNHEY and SVGAGI. This CDR3 is built from 16 residues. V lost 3 bases and J lost 0, with 12 bases in between. The chain's CDR3 is CASSYTPGYSNQPQHF. The CDR3 DNA reads TGTGCCAGCAGTTATACCCCAGGGTATAGCAATCAGCCCCAGCATTTT.

The chain combines TRBV27 with TRBJ1-4; TRBD1 matches 9 bases. Looked up from germline, CDR1 is MNHEY and CDR2 is SMNVEV (reference sequence). J gave up 8 bases and V 5 bases, and 9 bases lay outside the gene matches. The length of the CDR3 is 15 residues. The CDR3 loop reads CASSPGDRESEKLFF. The CDR3 DNA sequence: TGTGCCAGCAGTCCAGGGGACAGGGAATCCGAAAAACTGTTTTTT.

The chain employs TRBV12-5 and TRBJ2-1; 16 nucleotides agree with TRBD2. The CDR3 consists of 17 residues. J gave up 10 bases and V 6 bases, and 12 bases lay outside the gene matches. Germline V gene lookup returns CDR1 LGHNT and CDR2 FRNRAP. In nucleotides, the CDR3 is TGTGCTAGTGGGGACCGCGGGACTAGCGGGGGGGCCCGAGAGCAGTTCTTC. This translates into CASGDRGTSGGAREQFF. Supplemented by reference TRBV12-5 and TRBJ2-1, the full variable domain reads DARVTQTPRHKVTEMGQEVTMRCQPILGHNTVFWYRQTMMQGLELLAYFRNRAPLDDSGMPKDRFSAEMPDATLATLKIQPSEPRDSAVYFCASGDRGTSGGAREQFFGPGTRLTVL.

The chain joins TRBV5-1 to TRBJ2-3; a possible D gene is TRBD1 (6 bases). Looked up from germline, CDR1 is SGHRS and CDR2 is YFSETQ. V was shortened by 1 base and J by 6 bases, with 12 bases between the two germline ends. The CDR3 loop spans 14 amino acids. The chain's CDR3 is CASSLFQGTDTQYF. DNA of the CDR3: TGCGCCAGCAGCTTGTTTCAGGGGACGGATACGCAGTATTTT. The variable domain in full, with the rest retrieved from reference TRBV5-1 and TRBJ2-3, is KAGVTQTPRYLIKTRGQQVTLSCSPISGHRSVSWYQQTPGQGLQFLFEYFSETQRNKGNFPGRFSGRQFSNSRSEMNVSTLELGDSALYLCASSLFQGTDTQYFGPGTRLTVL.

The chain links TRBV7-9 to TRBJ2-5, with 7 bases matching TRBD2. Unmatched junction bases numbered 3, after V lost 1 base and J lost 4 bases. Germline CDR1 is SEHNR and CDR2 is FQNEAQ (reference sequence). The CDR3 is 14 residues long. The DNA of the CDR3 is TGTGCCAGCAGCTTAGGGGTAGCGGGAGAGACCCAGTACTTC. Its protein product is CASSLGVAGETQYF.

Of note for this clone: Other DNA sequences in the sample encode the same CDR3. The chain couples TRBV5-1 to TRBJ2-7; 11 bases map to TRBD1. Trimming at V came to 2 bases and at J to 2 bases, leaving 3 bases not matched to a gene. The CDR3 spans 15 residues. Germline assignment: CDR1 SGHRS and CDR2 YFSETQ. CDR3 nucleotide sequence: TGCGCCAGCAGCTTAAGGACAGGGGGCCCCTACGAGCAGTACTTC. It is translated as CASSLRTGGPYEQYF.

This clone was seen repeatedly, ten times or more. The chain couples TRBV21-1 to TRBJ2-1; TRBD1 is the table's D call and was not checked against the DNA. TRBV21-1 is listed as a pseudogene. The CDR3 length is 15 residues. The CDR3 loop is CASSKGRTGVYEQFF. CDR3 nucleotides: TGTGCCAGCAGCAAAGGCAGGACAGGGGTCTATGAGCAGTTCTTC.

This chain joins TRBV6-2 or TRBV6-3 and TRBJ1-2; tentative D call: TRBD1 (6 bases). The germline gives CDR1 MNHEY, CDR2 SVGEGT. Trimming took off 3 bases at V and 4 bases at J, with 15 bases between the two ends. This CDR3 has 15 amino acids. The CDR3 spells CASSYHVDRIYGYTF. CDR3 coding DNA: TGTGCCAGCAGTTATCACGTCGACAGGATCTATGGCTACACCTTC.

The gene calls are TRBV11-2 and TRBJ1-1; D is ambiguous. Looked up from germline, CDR1 is SGHAT and CDR2 is FQNNGV. V lost 5 bases to trimming and J lost 4 bases, with 11 bases between them. The CDR3 spans 13 residues. CDR3 in amino acids: CASSQGRGTEAFF. The CDR3 DNA is TGTGCCAGCAGCCAAGGGCGGGGCACTGAAGCTTTCTTT.

This clone was observed a few times. The V and J genes are TRBV4-1 and TRBJ1-2; 8 bases are a match to TRBD1. The CDR3 runs to 15 residues. The V segment lost 1 base and the J segment 3 bases; nucleotides outside the gene matches: 4. Germline assignment: CDR1 MGHRA and CDR2 YSYEKL. In nucleotides, the CDR3 is TGCGCCAGCAGCCAAGCAGGGGGCCGCTACTATGGCTACACCTTC. Translating gives CASSQAGGRYYGYTF.

V gene TRBV5-1 combines with J gene TRBJ2-5; 7 bases align to TRBD1. Trimming removed 0 bases from V and 3 bases from J; junction bases left unmatched: 5. The CDR3 totals 15 residues. Germline loops: CDR1 SGHRS, CDR2 YFSETQ. The CDR3 reads CASSLADRRKETQYF. DNA of the CDR3: TGCGCCAGCAGCTTGGCGGACAGGAGAAAAGAGACCCAGTACTTC.

This chain uses TRBV7-9 with TRBJ1-4; 9 bases are a match to TRBD1. The CDR3 is 17 amino acids. The V segment lost 3 bases and the J segment 0 bases; nucleotides outside the gene matches: 5. Germline loops: CDR1 SEHNR, CDR2 FQNEAQ (reference sequence). CDR3 bases: TGTGCCAGCAGCTTCCCGGGACAGGGTCCAACTAATGAAAAACTGTTTTTT. Its translation is CASSFPGQGPTNEKLFF.

The chain employs TRBV10-3 and TRBJ2-3; 8 bases align to TRBD2. Losses at the gene ends were 6 bases for V and 13 bases for J; bases not matched to a gene: 9. Germline V gives CDR1 ENHRY, CDR2 SYGVKD. The CDR3 runs 12 residues. CDR3 protein: CAISDSSAGEYF. As DNA, the CDR3 is TGTGCCATCAGCGATAGCTCAGCGGGGGAGTATTTT.

The chain employs TRBV4-2 and TRBJ1-6; no reliable D call. The CDR3 extends over 16 amino acids. V was shortened by 0 bases and J by 10 bases, with 16 bases between the two germline ends. Germline lookup yields CDR1 LGHNA and CDR2 YNFKEQ. The CDR3, as DNA: TGTGCCAGCAGCCAAGATACCCGAGGCCGAGGGTCACCCCTCCACTTT. This gives the protein CASSQDTRGRGSPLHF.

This chain links TRBV25-1 with TRBJ2-1, with D uncertain. The CDR3 totals 13 residues. Trimming removed 5 bases at V and 5 bases at J, with 10 bases between. CDR1 MGHDK and CDR2 SYGVNS come from the germline V gene. CDR3 sequence (DNA): TGTGCCAGCAGTAAAAAACAGAACAATGAGCAGTTCTTC. It yields the protein CASSKKQNNEQFF. Filled out from reference TRBV25-1 and TRBJ2-1, the complete variable domain reads EADIYQTPRYLVIGTGKKITLECSQTMGHDKMYWYQQDPGMELHLIHYSYGVNSTEKGDLSSESTVSRIRTEHFPLTLESARPSHTSQYLCASSKKQNNEQFFGPGTRLTVL.

The chain uses TRBV2 and TRBJ1-2; possible D gene TRBD1, 5 bases. Germline V gene data show CDR1 as SNHLY and CDR2 as FYNNEI. This CDR3 has 14 amino acids. V lost 1 base and J 5 bases, leaving 11 bases between the germline ends. The CDR3: CASSEGQLKYGYTF. As DNA, the CDR3 is TGTGCCAGCAGTGAAGGACAGTTGAAATATGGCTACACCTTC.

The chain employs TRBV29-1 and TRBJ2-5; 10 bases align to TRBD1. Germline CDR1 and CDR2: SQVTM and ANQGSEA. The CDR3 has 13 amino acids. Trimming removed 7 bases from V and 4 bases from J; junction bases left unmatched: 6. CDR3 nucleotide sequence: TGCAGCGCAGCCAGGACAGGGGGAGAGACCCAGTACTTC. Its translation: CSAARTGGETQYF. Together with reference TRBV29-1 and TRBJ2-5, the CDR3 gives the full variable domain: SAVISQKPSRDICQRGTSLTIQCQVDSQVTMMFWYRQQPGQSLTLIATANQGSEATYESGFVIDKFPISRPNLTFSTLTVSNMSPEDSSIYLCSAARTGGETQYFGPGTRLLVL.

This clone was observed a few times. DNA of the CDR3: TGTGCCAGCTCACGTTCAGGGTCTGGAAACACCATATATTTT. Translated: CASSRSGSGNTIYF. V usage is TRBV18 and J usage is TRBJ1-3; maybe TRBD1 (5 bases). The germline V gene has CDR1 KGHSH and CDR2 LQKENI. The V end was cut by 4 bases, the J end by 1 base, with 8 bases between. The CDR3 contains 14 residues.

The CDR3 sequence is CASSLKGQAWGNEQFF. CDR3 bases: TGTGCCAGCAGCTTAAAGGGGCAGGCCTGGGGCAATGAGCAGTTCTTC. The genes are TRBV11-1 and TRBJ2-1, with D perhaps matching TRBD1 (5 bases). The CDR3 extends over 16 amino acids. Germline V lookup: CDR1 SGHAT, CDR2 FQDESV (reference sequence). Trimming left V 2 bases short and J 6 bases short, with 17 bases between.

The chain employs TRBV11-1 and TRBJ2-1; 8 bases agree with TRBD1. The CDR3 is made up of 13 amino acids. The trim removed 4 bases at V and 9 bases at J, leaving 5 bases unmatched. Looked up from germline, CDR1 is SGHAT and CDR2 is FQDESV (reference sequence). CDR3 in DNA: TGTGCCAGCAGCTCGGACAGGGACGGTGAGCAGTTCTTC. This gives the protein CASSSDRDGEQFF.

The chain links TRBV15 to TRBJ2-1, with unresolved D. Trimming took off 1 base at V and 5 bases at J, with 6 bases between the two ends. The CDR3 covers 13 residues. Germline V gene data show CDR1 as LNHNV and CDR2 as YYDKDF (reference sequence). CDR3 sequence (DNA): TGTGCCACCAGCAGAGTCTACGACAATGAGCAGTTCTTC. Its protein product is CATSRVYDNEQFF.

V and J are TRBV11-2 and TRBJ1-5; D not certain. The CDR3 loop spans 14 amino acids. Trimming pared 1 base from V and 2 bases from J, leaving 6 bases between. Germline V CDR1 and CDR2: SGHAT, FQNNGV. The CDR3 DNA is TGTGCCAGCAGCTTAGGTCGTGGCAATCAGCCCCAGCATTTT. It is translated as CASSLGRGNQPQHF.

The V and J genes are TRBV5-1 and TRBJ1-1; 7 bases match TRBD1. The ends lost 3 bases at V and 10 bases at J; junction bases unmatched: 12. Germline V gene lookup returns CDR1 SGHRS and CDR2 YFSETQ. This CDR3 comprises 14 residues. DNA of the CDR3: TGCGCCAGCAGCTCAGCCTCGAGGACAGGTTCAGCTTTCTTT. It yields the protein CASSSASRTGSAFF.

This sequence joins TRBV20-1 and TRBJ1-2; 7 bases are shared with TRBD1. The CDR3 contains 14 residues. After removal of 3 bases from V and 2 bases from J, the junction contained 6 bases not matched to a gene. Germline values: CDR1 DFQATT, CDR2 SNEGSKA (reference sequence). The CDR3 DNA is TGCAGTGCTAGTTCGGGCAGGGGGAACTATGGCTACACCTTC. It translates to CSASSGRGNYGYTF.

The J gene is TRBJ2-2, the V gene TRBV28; TRBD1 matches at 10 bases. Germline-derived CDR1 and CDR2 are MDHEN and SYDVKM. The CDR3 totals 17 residues. V gave up 5 bases and J gave up 2 bases; unmatched junction bases: 8. CDR3 bases: TGTGCCAGCAGTCACCGGGACAGGGGCCTAAACACCGGGGAGCTGTTTTTT. It is translated as CASSHRDRGLNTGELFF.

The rearrangement joins TRBV7-8 to TRBJ2-7; 12 bases are shared with TRBD2. With 5 bases clipped from V and 3 bases from J, the junction kept 2 bases outside the gene matches. Germline V CDR1 and CDR2: SGHVS, FQNEAQ. There are 14 residues in the CDR3. As DNA, the CDR3 is TGTGCCAGCAGCATGGGACTAGCGGGCTACGAGCAGTACTTC. Its protein product is CASSMGLAGYEQYF.